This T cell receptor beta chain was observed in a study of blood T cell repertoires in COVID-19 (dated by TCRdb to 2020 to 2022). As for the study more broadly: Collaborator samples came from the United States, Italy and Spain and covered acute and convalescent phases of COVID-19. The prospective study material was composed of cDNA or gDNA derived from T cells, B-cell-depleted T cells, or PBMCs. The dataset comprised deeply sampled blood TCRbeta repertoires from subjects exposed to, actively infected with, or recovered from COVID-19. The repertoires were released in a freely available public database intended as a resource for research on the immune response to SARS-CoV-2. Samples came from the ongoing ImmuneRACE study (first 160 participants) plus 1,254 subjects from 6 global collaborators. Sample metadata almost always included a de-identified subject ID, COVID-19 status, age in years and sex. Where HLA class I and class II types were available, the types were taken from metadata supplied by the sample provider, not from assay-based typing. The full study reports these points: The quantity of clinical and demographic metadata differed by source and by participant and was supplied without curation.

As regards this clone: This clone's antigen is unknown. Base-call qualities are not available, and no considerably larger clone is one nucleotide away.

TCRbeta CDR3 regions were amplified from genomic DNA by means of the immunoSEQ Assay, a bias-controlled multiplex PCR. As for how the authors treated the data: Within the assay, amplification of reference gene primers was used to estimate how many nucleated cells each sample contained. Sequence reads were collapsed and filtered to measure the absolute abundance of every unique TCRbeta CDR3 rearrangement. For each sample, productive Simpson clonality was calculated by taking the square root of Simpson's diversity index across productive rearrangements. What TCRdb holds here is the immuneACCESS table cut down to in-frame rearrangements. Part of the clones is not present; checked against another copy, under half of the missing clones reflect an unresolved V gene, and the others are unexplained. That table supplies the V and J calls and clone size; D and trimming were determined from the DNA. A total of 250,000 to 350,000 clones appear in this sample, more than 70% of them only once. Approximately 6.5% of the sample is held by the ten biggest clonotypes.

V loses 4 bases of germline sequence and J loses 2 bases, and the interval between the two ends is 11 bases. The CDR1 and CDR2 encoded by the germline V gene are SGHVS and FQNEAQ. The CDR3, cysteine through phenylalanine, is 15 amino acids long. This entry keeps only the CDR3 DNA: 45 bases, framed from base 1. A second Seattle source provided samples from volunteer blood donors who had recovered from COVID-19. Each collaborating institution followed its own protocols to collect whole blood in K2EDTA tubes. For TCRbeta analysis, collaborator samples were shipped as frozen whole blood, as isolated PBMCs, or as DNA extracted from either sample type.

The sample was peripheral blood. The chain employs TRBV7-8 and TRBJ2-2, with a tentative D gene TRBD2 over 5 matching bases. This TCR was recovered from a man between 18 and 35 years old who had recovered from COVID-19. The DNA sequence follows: TGTGCCAGCAGCTACCGGACGGGAAACACCGGGGAGCTGTTTTTT. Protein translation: CASSYRTGNTGELFF. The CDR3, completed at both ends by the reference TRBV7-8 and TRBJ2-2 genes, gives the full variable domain GAGVSQSPRYKVAKRGQDVALRCDPISGHVSLFWYQQALGQGPEFLTYFQNEAQLDKSGLPSDRFFAERPEGSVSTLKIQRTQQEDSAVYLCASSYRTGNTGELFFGEGSRLTVL.